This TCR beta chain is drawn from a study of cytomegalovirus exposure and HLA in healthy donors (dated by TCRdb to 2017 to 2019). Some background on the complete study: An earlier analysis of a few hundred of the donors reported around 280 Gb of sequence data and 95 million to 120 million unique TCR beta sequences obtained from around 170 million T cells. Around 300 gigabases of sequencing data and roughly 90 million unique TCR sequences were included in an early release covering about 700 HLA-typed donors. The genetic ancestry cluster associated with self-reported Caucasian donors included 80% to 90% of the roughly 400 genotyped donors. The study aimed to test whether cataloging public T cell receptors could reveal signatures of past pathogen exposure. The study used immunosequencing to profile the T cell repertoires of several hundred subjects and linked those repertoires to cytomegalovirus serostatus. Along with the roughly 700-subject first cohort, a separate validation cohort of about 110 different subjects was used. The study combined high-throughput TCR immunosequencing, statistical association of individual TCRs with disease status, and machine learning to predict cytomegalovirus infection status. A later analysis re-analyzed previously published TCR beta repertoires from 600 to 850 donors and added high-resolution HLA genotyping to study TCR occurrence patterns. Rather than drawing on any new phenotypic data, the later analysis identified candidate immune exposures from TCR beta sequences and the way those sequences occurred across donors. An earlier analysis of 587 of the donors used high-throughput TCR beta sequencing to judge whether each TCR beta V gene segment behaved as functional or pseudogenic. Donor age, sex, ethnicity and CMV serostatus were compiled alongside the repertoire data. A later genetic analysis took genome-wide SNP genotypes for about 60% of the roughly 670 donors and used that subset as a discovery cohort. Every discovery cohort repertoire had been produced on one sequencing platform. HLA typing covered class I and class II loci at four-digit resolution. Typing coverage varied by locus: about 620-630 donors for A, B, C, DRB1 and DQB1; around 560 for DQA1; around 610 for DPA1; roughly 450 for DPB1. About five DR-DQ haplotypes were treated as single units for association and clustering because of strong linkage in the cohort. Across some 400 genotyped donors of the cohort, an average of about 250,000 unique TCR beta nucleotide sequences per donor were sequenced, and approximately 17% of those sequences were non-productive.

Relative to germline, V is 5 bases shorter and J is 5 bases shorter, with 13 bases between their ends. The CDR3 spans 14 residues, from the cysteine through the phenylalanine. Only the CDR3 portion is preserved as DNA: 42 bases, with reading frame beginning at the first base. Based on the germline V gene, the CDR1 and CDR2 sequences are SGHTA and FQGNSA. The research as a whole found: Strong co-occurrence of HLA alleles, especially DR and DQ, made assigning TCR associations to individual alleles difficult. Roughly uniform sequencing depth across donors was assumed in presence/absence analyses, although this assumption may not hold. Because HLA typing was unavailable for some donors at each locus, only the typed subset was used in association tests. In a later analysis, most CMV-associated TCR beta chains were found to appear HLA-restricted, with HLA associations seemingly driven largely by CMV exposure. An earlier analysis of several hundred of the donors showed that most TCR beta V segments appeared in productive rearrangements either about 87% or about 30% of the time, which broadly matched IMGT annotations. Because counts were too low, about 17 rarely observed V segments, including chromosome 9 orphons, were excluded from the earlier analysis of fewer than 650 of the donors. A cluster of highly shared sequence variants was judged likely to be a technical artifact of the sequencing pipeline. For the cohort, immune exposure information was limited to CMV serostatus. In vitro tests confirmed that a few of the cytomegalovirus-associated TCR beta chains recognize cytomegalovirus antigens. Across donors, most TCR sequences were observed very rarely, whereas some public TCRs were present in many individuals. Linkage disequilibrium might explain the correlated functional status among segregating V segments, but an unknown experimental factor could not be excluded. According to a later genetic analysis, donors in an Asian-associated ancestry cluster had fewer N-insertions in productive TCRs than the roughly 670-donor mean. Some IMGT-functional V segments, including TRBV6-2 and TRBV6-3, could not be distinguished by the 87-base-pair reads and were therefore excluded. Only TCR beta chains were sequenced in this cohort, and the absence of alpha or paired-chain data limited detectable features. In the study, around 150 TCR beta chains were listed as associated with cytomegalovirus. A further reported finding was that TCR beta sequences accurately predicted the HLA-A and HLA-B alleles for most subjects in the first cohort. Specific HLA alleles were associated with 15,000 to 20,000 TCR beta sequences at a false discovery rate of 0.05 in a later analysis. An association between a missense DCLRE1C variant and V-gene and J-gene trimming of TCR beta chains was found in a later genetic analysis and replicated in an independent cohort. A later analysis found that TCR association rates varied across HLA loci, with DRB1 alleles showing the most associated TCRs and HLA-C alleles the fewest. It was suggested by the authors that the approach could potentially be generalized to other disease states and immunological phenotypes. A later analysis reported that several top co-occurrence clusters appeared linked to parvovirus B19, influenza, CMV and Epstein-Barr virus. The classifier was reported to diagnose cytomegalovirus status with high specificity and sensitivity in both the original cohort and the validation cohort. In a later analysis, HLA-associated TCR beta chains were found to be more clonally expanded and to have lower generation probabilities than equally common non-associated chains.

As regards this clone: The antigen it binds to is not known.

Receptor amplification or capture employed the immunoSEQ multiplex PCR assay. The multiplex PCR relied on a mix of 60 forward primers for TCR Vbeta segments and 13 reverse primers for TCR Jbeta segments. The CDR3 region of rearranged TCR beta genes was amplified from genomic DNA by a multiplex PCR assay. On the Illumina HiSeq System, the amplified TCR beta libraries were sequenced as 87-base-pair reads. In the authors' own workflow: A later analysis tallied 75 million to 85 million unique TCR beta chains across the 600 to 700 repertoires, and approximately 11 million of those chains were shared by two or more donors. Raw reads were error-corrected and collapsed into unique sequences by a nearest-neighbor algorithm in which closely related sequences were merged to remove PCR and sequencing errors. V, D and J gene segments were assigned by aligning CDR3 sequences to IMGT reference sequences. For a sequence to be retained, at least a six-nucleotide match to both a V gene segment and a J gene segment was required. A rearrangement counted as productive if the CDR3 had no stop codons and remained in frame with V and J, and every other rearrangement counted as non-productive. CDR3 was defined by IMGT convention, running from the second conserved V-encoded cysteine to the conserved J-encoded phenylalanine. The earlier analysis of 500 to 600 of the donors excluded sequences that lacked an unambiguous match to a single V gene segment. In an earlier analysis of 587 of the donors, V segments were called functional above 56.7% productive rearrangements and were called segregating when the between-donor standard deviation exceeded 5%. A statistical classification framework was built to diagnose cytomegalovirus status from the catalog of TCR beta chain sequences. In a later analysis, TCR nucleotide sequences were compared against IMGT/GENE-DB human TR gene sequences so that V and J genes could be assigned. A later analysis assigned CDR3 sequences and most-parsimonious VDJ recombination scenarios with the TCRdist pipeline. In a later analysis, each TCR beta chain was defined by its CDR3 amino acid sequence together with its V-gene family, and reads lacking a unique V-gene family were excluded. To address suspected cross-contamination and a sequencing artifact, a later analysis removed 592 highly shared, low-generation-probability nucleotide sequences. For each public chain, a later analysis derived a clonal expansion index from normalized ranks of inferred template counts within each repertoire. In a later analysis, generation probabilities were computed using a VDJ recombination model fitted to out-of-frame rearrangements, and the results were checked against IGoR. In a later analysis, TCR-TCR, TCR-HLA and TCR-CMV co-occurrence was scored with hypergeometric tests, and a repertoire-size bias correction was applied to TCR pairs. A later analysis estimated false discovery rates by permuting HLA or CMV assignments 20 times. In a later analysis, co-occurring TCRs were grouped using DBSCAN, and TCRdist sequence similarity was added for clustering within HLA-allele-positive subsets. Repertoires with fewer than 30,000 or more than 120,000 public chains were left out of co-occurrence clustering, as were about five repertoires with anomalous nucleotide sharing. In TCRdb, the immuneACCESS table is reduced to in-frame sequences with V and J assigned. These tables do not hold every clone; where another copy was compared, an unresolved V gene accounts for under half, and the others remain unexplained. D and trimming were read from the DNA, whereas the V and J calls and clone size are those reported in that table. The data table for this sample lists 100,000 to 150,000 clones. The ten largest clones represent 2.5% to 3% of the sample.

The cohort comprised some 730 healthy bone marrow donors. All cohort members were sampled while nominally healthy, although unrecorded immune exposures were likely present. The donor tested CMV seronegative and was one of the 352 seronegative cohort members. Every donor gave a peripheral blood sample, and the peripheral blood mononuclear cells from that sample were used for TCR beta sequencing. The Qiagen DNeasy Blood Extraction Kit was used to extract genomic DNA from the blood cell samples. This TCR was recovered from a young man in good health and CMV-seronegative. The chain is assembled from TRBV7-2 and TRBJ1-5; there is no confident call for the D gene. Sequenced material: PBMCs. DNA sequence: TGTGCCAGCAGCCGGACGCGGGAATATCAGCCCCAGCATTTT. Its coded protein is CASSRTREYQPQHF.